The clone carrying this TCR beta chain was detected a few times. Its antigen is not known. This entry comes from a study of T cells after yellow fever vaccination. Study in general: SMART-Seq v4 Ultra Low Input prepared the low-cell-number fractions. Study conclusions and caveats: Abundant clonotypes (contaminants from the bulk population) could be present in FACS-sorted repertoires. Clones that expanded after primary vaccination mostly reappeared after the booster (96% CD4, 75% to 90% CD8).

Germline CDR1 and CDR2: MNHNS and SASEGT. This CDR3 has 14 amino acids. The V gene lost 6 bases and the J gene lost 1 base, with 12 bases spanning the gap. 5'RACE template switching added a universal primer site and UMIs to TCR cDNA. TCRdb itself ran the 5' RACE reads through MiXCR, one entry per CDR3 protein. The table has 450,000 to 550,000 distinct CDR3 sequences, approximately 21% seen once. The source material was PBMCs, sampled 15 days after the yellow fever booster vaccination. This clonotype was sampled from a man aged 25-40 years who received the YFV17D yellow fever vaccine. V gene TRBV6-1 combines with J gene TRBJ1-1, with a possible D match to TRBD1 (5 bases). CDR3 DNA sequence: TGTGCCAGCAGCTTGGGGCCCCCGAACACTGAAGCTTTCTTT. Translated: CASSLGPPNTEAFF.